This T cell receptor (beta chain) was obtained from a study of T cells after yellow fever vaccination. Notes on the study in general: Weaker overall was a secondary response that nonetheless peaked faster, on day 5 versus 15. FACS-sorted repertoires might harbor abundant contaminating clonotypes from the bulk population.

Germline V CDR1 and CDR2: SGHAT, FQNNGV. J lost 4 bases, V lost 3 bases, and 9 bases had no gene match. The CDR3 sequence is 17 residues long. This clonotype was counted many times. The target antigen is unknown. A single record per CDR3 protein comes from TCRdb applying MiXCR to the 5' RACE reads. The sample comprises a few hundred thousand distinct CDR3 sequences, less than 4.5% of which are singletons, and 23% rests with the top ten. The V and J genes are TRBV11-2 and TRBJ2-6, with 7 positions matching TRBD1. The sequence derives from a man younger than 35 who received the YFV17D yellow fever vaccine. Material: PBMCs, obtained on the day of the yellow fever booster vaccination. CDR3 in amino acids: CASSLIQGTRGANVLTF. The CDR3, as DNA: TGTGCCAGCAGCTTGATACAGGGGACGCGCGGGGCCAACGTCCTGACTTTC. Variable domain in full (rest from reference TRBV11-2 and TRBJ2-6): EAGVAQSPRYKIIEKRQSVAFWCNPISGHATLYWYQQILGQGPKLLIQFQNNGVVDDSQLPKDRFSAERLKGVDSTLKIQPAKLEDSAVYLCASSLIQGTRGANVLTFGAGSRLTVL.